Listed below are T cell receptor beta chains from one sample, sequenced in a study of shared clonotypes between healthy human individuals. Generated by immunoSEQ multiplex PCR, the TCRdb table keeps only in-frame clones and is missing some. The sample holds about 2.1 million clones, approximately 92% seen once. Sequenced sample: naive CD8+ T cells from PBMCs. The receptors stem from a young man in good health. Some clones in this sample may be carry-over from other donors' samples. Each CDR3 is given with its conserved first and last residue. D genes are given only for firm matches. Clone size is not always given. Where it is, it says once, few, many or a class for expanded clones.

j_gene,v_gene,abundance,d_gene,CDR3aa,CDR3nt
TRBJ2-7,TRBV11-2,.,TRBD2,CASSLEFSGQLREQYF,TGTGCCAGCAGCTTAGAATTTAGCGGGCAGCTGCGGGAGCAGTACTTC
TRBJ2-3,TRBV13,.,.,CASSWWAATRASTDTQYF,TGTGCCAGCAGCTGGTGGGCAGCCACTAGGGCTAGCACAGATACGCAGTATTTT
TRBJ2-7,TRBV7-9,.,.,CASSPVVGSDEQYF,TGTGCCAGCAGCCCTGTCGTTGGGTCCGACGAGCAGTACTTC
TRBJ2-5,TRBV28,.,.,CASSSPREGALETQYF,TGTGCCAGCAGCTCCCCTCGCGAAGGGGCCCTTGAGACCCAGTACTTC
TRBJ2-1,TRBV29-1,.,.,CSVEGGAESSYNEQFF,TGCAGCGTTGAAGGGGGTGCGGAGAGCTCCTACAATGAGCAGTTCTTC
TRBJ2-1,TRBV13,.,.,CASSSRDGSPRSYNEQFF,TGTGCCAGCAGCAGCCGGGACGGAAGCCCCCGCTCCTACAATGAGCAGTTCTTC
TRBJ1-1,TRBV6-6,.,.,CASSVQVNTEAFF,TGTGCCAGCAGCGTACAAGTGAACACTGAAGCTTTCTTT
TRBJ2-5,TRBV6-5,.,TRBD1,CASSRTGALGETQYF,TGTGCCAGCAGTCGTACAGGGGCGCTGGGAGAGACCCAGTACTTC
TRBJ1-4,TRBV14,.,TRBD1,CASSRTRTGSEKLFF,TGTGCCAGCAGTCGAACCCGGACAGGGTCAGAAAAACTGTTTTTT
TRBJ2-3,TRBV9,.,TRBD1,CASSPGTGSTDTQYF,TGTGCCAGCAGCCCCGGGACAGGGAGCACAGATACGCAGTATTTT
TRBJ2-1,TRBV4-1,.,.,CASSQEGFRVDYNEQFF,TGCGCCAGCAGCCAAGAAGGATTCAGGGTGGACTACAATGAGCAGTTCTTC
TRBJ2-1,TRBV9,.,.,CASSVEGHNEQFF,TGTGCCAGCAGCGTAGAGGGCCACAATGAGCAGTTCTTC
TRBJ1-3,TRBV27,.,.,CASSVRGAGNTIYF,TGTGCCAGCAGCGTCAGGGGCGCTGGAAACACCATATATTTT
TRBJ2-5,TRBV28,.,.,CASSFPGSQETQYF,TGTGCCAGCAGTTTCCCGGGGTCCCAAGAGACCCAGTACTTC
TRBJ2-1,TRBV4-1,.,TRBD2,CASSHPLAGLYNEQFF,TGCGCCAGCAGCCACCCTCTAGCGGGACTCTACAATGAGCAGTTCTTC
TRBJ2-2,TRBV28,.,TRBD2,CASSLLPAGDTGELFF,TGTGCCAGCAGTTTATTACCAGCGGGGGACACCGGGGAGCTGTTTTTT
TRBJ2-4,TRBV5-6,.,TRBD2,CASSPGGLAKNIQYF,TGTGCCAGCAGCCCGGGGGGACTAGCCAAAAACATTCAGTACTTC
TRBJ2-7,TRBV2,.,TRBD1,CASSVGRTGGFYEQYF,TGTGCCAGCAGTGTTGGGAGGACAGGGGGCTTTTACGAGCAGTACTTC
TRBJ2-7,TRBV9,.,.,CASSVEGAGYEQYF,TGTGCCAGCAGCGTAGAGGGCGCTGGCTACGAGCAGTACTTC
TRBJ2-7,TRBV7-9,.,.,CASRTGTFYEQYF,TGTGCCAGCAGAACCGGGACCTTTTACGAGCAGTACTTC
TRBJ1-3,TRBV27,.,.,CASSLDGLSGNTIYF,TGTGCCAGCAGTTTAGATGGGTTATCTGGAAACACCATATATTTT
TRBJ2-5,TRBV27,.,.,CASSFYRDGETQYF,TGTGCCAGCAGTTTCTACAGGGATGGAGAGACCCAGTACTTC
TRBJ2-7,TRBV27,.,TRBD2,CASSSNLAGGEQYF,TGTGCCAGCAGTTCTAACCTAGCGGGAGGCGAGCAGTACTTC
TRBJ2-2,TRBV12-5,.,.,CASGLVVRGDNTGELFF,TGTGCTAGTGGTTTGGTAGTCAGGGGCGATAACACCGGGGAGCTGTTTTTT
TRBJ2-7,TRBV7-9,.,TRBD1,CASSPRDSPREQYF,TGTGCCAGCAGCCCCAGGGACAGCCCCAGGGAGCAGTACTTC
TRBJ2-1,TRBV7-9,.,.,CASSPAGGSYNEQFF,TGTGCCAGCAGCCCCGCCGGAGGCTCCTACAATGAGCAGTTCTTC
TRBJ1-4,TRBV6-4,few,.,CASRAGIGPNEKLFF,TGTGCCAGCAGGGCCGGGATCGGGCCTAATGAAAAACTGTTTTTT
TRBJ2-1,TRBV7-6,once,TRBD1,CASSSTGAYNEQFF,TGTGCCAGCAGCTCGACAGGGGCCTACAATGAGCAGTTCTTC
TRBJ1-1,TRBV5-4,.,.,CASSLYGMNTEAFF,TGTGCCAGCAGCTTGTATGGAATGAACACTGAAGCTTTCTTT
TRBJ2-7,TRBV6-5,.,TRBD1,CASSFRQGTYEQYF,TGTGCCAGCAGTTTTCGACAGGGAACCTACGAGCAGTACTTC
TRBJ2-1,TRBV19,.,.,CASQSRLANNEQFF,TGTGCCAGTCAATCGCGCCTAGCGAACAATGAGCAGTTCTTC
TRBJ2-5,TRBV7-9,once,.,CASSLQSDYQETQYF,TGTGCCAGCAGCTTACAATCAGACTATCAAGAGACCCAGTACTTC
TRBJ1-5,TRBV28,.,.,CASSWGGVGPQHF,TGTGCCAGCAGTTGGGGGGGTGTGGGGCCCCAGCATTTT
TRBJ1-6,TRBV7-9,.,.,CASSRPGDLRSPLHF,TGTGCCAGCAGTCGACCAGGGGACCTAAGGTCACCCCTCCACTTT
TRBJ2-7,TRBV7-9,.,.,CASSPWTSHRIAYEQYF,TGTGCCAGCAGCCCCTGGACCTCTCACAGGATCGCCTACGAGCAGTACTTC
TRBJ1-2,TRBV6-4,.,TRBD1,CASSEFRGHGGYTF,TGTGCCAGCAGTGAATTCAGGGGGCACGGCGGCTACACCTTC
TRBJ2-7,TRBV27,.,TRBD2,CASSGRGGYEQYF,TGTGCCAGCAGTGGACGGGGGGGCTACGAGCAGTACTTC
TRBJ2-5,TRBV14,.,TRBD2,CASSQDLRGGTSEKETQYF,TGTGCCAGCAGCCAAGATCTTAGGGGAGGGACTAGCGAGAAAGAGACCCAGTACTTC
TRBJ2-1,TRBV19,once,TRBD1,CASSIIAGTGGREQFF,TGTGCCAGTAGTATTATCGCCGGGACAGGGGGCCGGGAGCAGTTCTTC
TRBJ1-5,TRBV27,.,TRBD1,CASSPLRGQSNQPQHF,TGTGCCAGCAGTCCACTCCGGGGACAGAGCAATCAGCCCCAGCATTTT
TRBJ2-2,TRBV7-3,.,.,CASSPLGGTTGELFF,TGTGCCAGCAGCCCCCTTGGCGGGACCACCGGGGAGCTGTTTTTT
TRBJ1-2,TRBV19,.,.,CASSTGESGGYTF,TGTGCCAGTAGTACAGGGGAGTCTGGAGGCTACACCTTC
TRBJ1-1,TRBV6-5,.,.,CASSYPPEAFF,TGTGCCAGCAGTTACCCCCCTGAAGCTTTCTTT
TRBJ2-7,TRBV7-8,.,.,CASSPSVATQSYEQYF,TGTGCCAGCAGCCCCTCCGTAGCAACCCAGTCCTACGAGCAGTACTTC
TRBJ2-7,TRBV6-5,.,.,CASSETYEQYF,TGTGCCAGCAGTGAAACCTACGAGCAGTACTTC
TRBJ2-1,TRBV30,.,.,CAWSVLAGSYNEQFF,TGTGCCTGGAGTGTCCTAGCCGGTTCCTACAATGAGCAGTTCTTC
TRBJ2-1,TRBV15,.,.,CATSRGAGLSYNEQFF,TGTGCCACCAGCAGAGGTGCGGGCCTCTCCTACAATGAGCAGTTCTTC
TRBJ2-2,TRBV28,.,.,CASSPQRGRILDTGELFF,TGTGCCAGCAGCCCTCAGCGAGGAAGGATCTTGGACACCGGGGAGCTGTTTTTT
TRBJ2-1,TRBV2,once,.,CASSTPGRRSYNEQFF,TGTGCCAGCAGTACCCCCGGACGGCGCTCCTACAATGAGCAGTTCTTC
TRBJ1-5,TRBV7-2,.,.,CASSLVAGANQPQHF,TGTGCCAGCAGCTTAGTGGCAGGGGCAAATCAGCCCCAGCATTTT
TRBJ2-5,TRBV27,.,TRBD1,CASSPTYGTGTKETQYF,TGTGCCAGCAGTCCTACGTACGGGACAGGCACTAAAGAGACCCAGTACTTC
TRBJ2-3,TRBV11-2,.,TRBD1,CASSPGDRGHRGDTQYF,TGTGCCAGCAGCCCCGGGGACAGGGGGCATCGTGGGGATACGCAGTATTTT
TRBJ1-5,TRBV9,once,TRBD1,CASSEGQETQPQHF,TGTGCCAGCAGCGAGGGACAGGAGACGCAGCCCCAGCATTTT
TRBJ2-3,TRBV28,.,TRBD1,CASSFHTGQGRDTDTQYF,TGTGCCAGCAGTTTCCACACGGGACAGGGGAGGGACACAGATACGCAGTATTTT